The rows below give T cell receptor beta chains drawn from one sample of a study of shared clonotypes between healthy human individuals. Only in-frame clones appear in the TCRdb table, and some are missing; sequencing was by immunoSEQ multiplex PCR. The sample has about 1.5 million clones; 95% to 99% are singletons. Sequenced input: naive CD4+ T cells sorted from blood. These receptors all stem from a man younger than 40 in good health. Each CDR3 is given with its conserved first and last residue. D genes are given only for firm matches. Size is omitted from some rows. Given values are once, few, many or a class for expanded clones.

V gene	D gene	clone size	CDR3 length	J gene	CDR3 DNA	CDR3 protein
TRBV15	NA	NA	14	TRBJ1-1	TGTGCCACCAGCGCTTCTCATGGTAGCCTAGAAGCTTTCTTT	CATSASHGSLEAFF
TRBV2	NA	NA	13	TRBJ2-7	TGTGCCAGCAGTGTTAGAGGGGCCTACGAGCAGTACTTC	CASSVRGAYEQYF
TRBV19	NA	NA	13	TRBJ2-1	TGTGCCAGTAGTATTGACGGGACAAATGAGCAGTTCTTC	CASSIDGTNEQFF
TRBV2	TRBD2	NA	18	TRBJ2-1	TGTGCCAGCAGTGAAGCGCGGATACTAGCGGGGCTAAACAATGAGCAGTTCTTC	CASSEARILAGLNNEQFF
TRBV5-1	NA	NA	16	TRBJ2-3	TGCGCCAGCAGCTTTTGGGGGGATCCAAGCACAGATACGCAGTATTTT	CASSFWGDPSTDTQYF
TRBV18	NA	NA	14	TRBJ1-5	TGTGCCAGCTCACCCGCGGCGGGGGATCAGCCCCAGCATTTT	CASSPAAGDQPQHF
TRBV5-4	NA	NA	12	TRBJ1-1	TGTGCCAGCGGGTCCCAAACCTCCCCCTCCTTATTT	CASGSQTSPSLF
TRBV11-2	TRBD1	NA	13	TRBJ2-3	TGTGCCAGCAGCTTAGGGGACAGGGCCTTAGGAGTTTTT	CASSLGDRALGVF
TRBV29-1	NA	NA	15	TRBJ1-4	TGCAGCGTTGAAGATAACGACAGCGATAATGAAAAACTGTTTTTT	CSVEDNDSDNEKLFF
TRBV29-1	TRBD2	NA	16	TRBJ2-6	TGCAGCGTCGGACTAGCGGGAGTCTCTGGGGCCAACGTCCTGACTTTC	CSVGLAGVSGANVLTF
TRBV2	NA	NA	13	TRBJ2-2	TGTGCCAGCATTCTCGAGCACACCGGGGAGCTGTTTTTT	CASILEHTGELFF
TRBV5-1	NA	NA	14	TRBJ1-2	TGCGCCAGCAGCTTGGCGTCAGCCGTCTATGGCTACACCTTC	CASSLASAVYGYTF
TRBV2	NA	NA	16	TRBJ2-1	TGTGCCACCCATTATAGACCACTCGGCACCTACAATGAGCAGTTCTTC	CATHYRPLGTYNEQFF
TRBV28	NA	NA	14	TRBJ2-5	TGTGCCAGCAGGTCTTCACAGATAGGGGAGACCCAGTACTTC	CASRSSQIGETQYF
TRBV9	TRBD1	NA	16	TRBJ2-2	TGTGCCAGCAGCGGCGGGACAGGGCCGAGCACCGGGGAGCTGTTTTTT	CASSGGTGPSTGELFF
TRBV6-1	NA	NA	13	TRBJ2-7	TGTGCCAGCACTATCTTCCAGGCCTACGAGCAGTACTTC	CASTIFQAYEQYF
TRBV5-1	TRBD1	NA	14	TRBJ2-5	TGCGCCAGCAGCGGGGGACAGGCGTCGGGGACCCAGTACTTC	CASSGGQASGTQYF
TRBV25-1	NA	once	14	TRBJ2-1	TGTGCCAGCAGTGATTATTGGGATTACAATGAGCAGTTCTTC	CASSDYWDYNEQFF
TRBV5-5	NA	NA	16	TRBJ1-3	TGTGCCAGCAGCTTGTACCCAGTAGACTCTGGAAACACCATATATTTT	CASSLYPVDSGNTIYF
TRBV9	TRBD2	NA	13	TRBJ2-1	TGTGCCAGCAGCGTGCGGGAGAGGGATGAGCAGTTCTTC	CASSVRERDEQFF
TRBV27	NA	NA	16	TRBJ1-2	TGTGCCAGCAGTTTACATTCCAGGGGTTTTAACTATGGCTACACCTTC	CASSLHSRGFNYGYTF
TRBV30	NA	NA	12	TRBJ1-2	TGTGCCTGGAGTGCAACCGATTATGGCTACACCTTC	CAWSATDYGYTF
TRBV19	NA	NA	12	TRBJ2-2	TGTGCCAGTAGTGCGGAGTCCGGGGAGCTGTTTTTT	CASSAESGELFF
TRBV11-2	NA	NA	14	TRBJ2-7	TGTGCCAGCAGCTCTCACAGGGATGTCGGCGAGCAGTACTTC	CASSSHRDVGEQYF
TRBV5-4	NA	NA	13	TRBJ2-2	TGTGCCAGCAGCCTACGGGGGGCCGGAGAGCTGTTTTTT	CASSLRGAGELFF
TRBV4-2	NA	NA	14	TRBJ1-1	TGTGCCAGCAGCCAAGATAGGTGGTATCCTGAAGCTTTCTTT	CASSQDRWYPEAFF
TRBV18	NA	NA	12	TRBJ1-1	TGTGCCAGCTCATCTTGGGACGGCGAAGCTTTCTTT	CASSSWDGEAFF
TRBV5-4	TRBD2	NA	14	TRBJ2-1	TGTGCCAGCAGCCGAGCGGGATCCTACAATGAGCAGTTCTTC	CASSRAGSYNEQFF
TRBV7-2	NA	NA	14	TRBJ1-1	TGTGCCAGCAGCCTCAGTCTTAGGAACACTGAAGCTTTCTTT	CASSLSLRNTEAFF
TRBV11-2	NA	once	12	TRBJ1-2	TGTGCCAGCAGCTTAGGGAAAGGTGGCTACACCTTC	CASSLGKGGYTF
TRBV5-1	NA	NA	19	TRBJ2-2	TGCGCCAGCAGCTTGGAAGGGACAACCCTCTTCGCGAACACCGGGGAGCTGTTTTTT	CASSLEGTTLFANTGELFF
TRBV4-2	NA	NA	14	TRBJ2-1	TGTGCCAGCAGCCAAGATCTTAGACTACATGAGCAGTTCTTC	CASSQDLRLHEQFF
TRBV5-4	NA	once	14	TRBJ2-7	TGTGCCAGCAGCTTCGAACTGAGCTCCTACGAGCAGTACTTC	CASSFELSSYEQYF
TRBV15	NA	NA	13	TRBJ2-5	TGTGCCACCAGCAGAGAACTAATAGGGGGCCAGTACTTC	CATSRELIGGQYF
TRBV5-4	NA	NA	12	TRBJ2-7	TGTGCCAGCAGCGTCGACTACCACGAGCAGTACTTC	CASSVDYHEQYF
TRBV9	NA	NA	14	TRBJ1-1	TGTGCCAGCAGCAAGGGGGGCAGGGCCACTGAAGCTTTCTTT	CASSKGGRATEAFF
TRBV18	NA	NA	14	TRBJ2-2	TGTGCCAGCTCACCACTGCCCGAGACCGGGGAGCTGTTTTTT	CASSPLPETGELFF
TRBV28	NA	once	16	TRBJ2-5	TGTGCCAGCAGTTTACACCTCCCGGGACTTACAGAGACCCAGTACTTC	CASSLHLPGLTETQYF
TRBV28	NA	NA	12	TRBJ2-5	TGTGCCAGCAGTTTAGTTTCAGAGACCCAGTACTTC	CASSLVSETQYF
TRBV10-3	NA	NA	17	TRBJ2-7	TGTGCCATCAGTGAGTCGATGGGTCCCGGCAGCGGCTACGAGCAGTACTTC	CAISESMGPGSGYEQYF
TRBV28	NA	NA	15	TRBJ2-1	TGTGCCAGCAGCCTAATACGCGGGTTTTACAATGAGCAGTTCTTC	CASSLIRGFYNEQFF
TRBV5-5	NA	NA	14	TRBJ2-3	TGTGCCAGCAGCCCCGACAACCCCTCAGATACGCAGTATTTT	CASSPDNPSDTQYF
TRBV10-1	NA	NA	13	TRBJ2-1	TGCGCCAGCAGTGAGTCGGGTCCCGGGGAGCAGTTCTTC	CASSESGPGEQFF
TRBV7-9	TRBD2	NA	16	TRBJ2-3	TGTGCCAGCAGCCTTCGTCTAGCGGGAGGGGCAGATACGCAGTATTTT	CASSLRLAGGADTQYF
TRBV11-2	TRBD2	NA	14	TRBJ2-7	TGTGCCAGCAGCTCAAGGACTAGCGGGACCGAGCAGTACTTC	CASSSRTSGTEQYF
TRBV18	TRBD1	NA	17	TRBJ1-1	TGTGCCAGCTCACCACCTTCACCGACAGGGAAAAGGGAGGAAGCTTTCTTT	CASSPPSPTGKREEAFF
TRBV4-1	TRBD2	NA	17	TRBJ2-1	TGCGCCAGCAGCCAAGAGACTAGCGGGATGTCCTACAATGAGCAGTTCTTC	CASSQETSGMSYNEQFF
TRBV18	TRBD1	NA	16	TRBJ2-2	TGTGCCAGCTCACCGGGACAGGGATCGGTCACCGGGGAGCTGTTTTTT	CASSPGQGSVTGELFF
TRBV7-9	NA	once	15	TRBJ2-1	TGTGCCAGCAGCCGCCTCGGGTCAGTTGACAATGAGCAGTTCTTC	CASSRLGSVDNEQFF
TRBV5-4	TRBD2	NA	15	TRBJ2-1	TGTGCCAGCAGCTCTGGACTAGCGGGAAACGGGGAGCAGTTCTTC	CASSSGLAGNGEQFF
TRBV5-1	NA	NA	14	TRBJ1-1	TGCGCCAGCAGCTTGGCGACAGGTAACACTGAAGCTTTCTTT	CASSLATGNTEAFF
TRBV10-2	NA	NA	13	TRBJ1-1	TGCGCCAGCAGTGACAGGGCAAACACTGAAGCTTTCTTT	CASSDRANTEAFF
TRBV30	NA	NA	14	TRBJ2-7	TGTGCCTGGAGTGCCCAGGGCTTATCCTACGAGCAGTACTTC	CAWSAQGLSYEQYF
TRBV10-3	NA	NA	13	TRBJ2-1	TGTGCCATCAGTGAGGGGGGAGTGGTTGAGCAGTTCTTC	CAISEGGVVEQFF
TRBV7-2	NA	NA	13	TRBJ2-5	TGTGCCAGCAGCTTAGATCCTGGCGGGACCCAGTACTTC	CASSLDPGGTQYF